This T cell receptor (beta chain) came from a study of T and B cells in COVID-19 patients. Study-wide results and limits: Early severe-case samples and blood from mildly ill patients during symptoms were in short supply. Of 2,300 or so TCR clusters found only in the recovered cohort, fewer than 35 had low generation probability.

BIOMED2 TRB-A/B primer pools were used in multiplex TRB PCR. TCRdb re-derived calls from the multiplex PCR reads in MiXCR, one entry per CDR3 protein. Of about 15,000 distinct CDR3 sequences in the sample, 25% to 30% were seen once. From germline, CDR1 is LNHDA and CDR2 SQIVND (reference sequence). The CDR3 consists of 13 residues. V was cut by 3 bases and J by 5 bases, with 8 bases left in between. By proportion, this clonotype is medium-sized. Its antigen remains unidentified. Blood genomic DNA input for TRB amplification was about 240-550 ng. Sequences were obtained from blood. This chain connects TRBV19 to TRBJ1-5, with D uncertain. The sequence came from a human donor who had recovered from COVID-19. The CDR3 protein is CASSIDDHQPQHF. CDR3 DNA: TGTGCCAGTAGTATTGATGACCATCAGCCCCAGCATTTT.